This record concerns one T cell receptor (beta chain) sequence. Its antigen is unidentified. The time point was: peripheral blood 6 weeks after treatment start. The data were obtained in a study of PD-L1 blockade in urothelial cancer. Overall study context: Males with bladder-origin urothelial cancer made up about 85% of the roughly 29 patients. Median T cell yield from blood was approximately 150,000. Blood was analyzed 3 weeks (second dose) and 6 weeks after treatment start.

Clones were sequenced by immunoSEQ multiplex PCR, and TCRdb holds only the in-frame ones, with some missing. The data show 45,000 to 55,000 clones, with approximately 85% seen just once and under 2.5% held by the top ten. Study-wide findings and caveats: It was durable-benefit patients whose tumor-associated blood clones expanded more at 3 weeks.

From germline, CDR1 is MNHEY and CDR2 SMNVEV (reference sequence). The length of the CDR3 is 17 residues. J lost 6 bases, V lost 5 bases, and 12 bases had no gene match. The genes are TRBV27 and TRBJ2-3; TRBD2 aligns across 12 bases. The sample in question was PBMCs, obtained around atezolizumab (anti-PD-L1) treatment. This receptor was taken from a man in his forties or fifties with urothelial cancer. The CDR3 DNA is TGTGCCAGCAGTCGCCGACTAGCGGGGGCCCCCCCGGATACGCAGTATTTT. It translates to CASSRRLAGAPPDTQYF.